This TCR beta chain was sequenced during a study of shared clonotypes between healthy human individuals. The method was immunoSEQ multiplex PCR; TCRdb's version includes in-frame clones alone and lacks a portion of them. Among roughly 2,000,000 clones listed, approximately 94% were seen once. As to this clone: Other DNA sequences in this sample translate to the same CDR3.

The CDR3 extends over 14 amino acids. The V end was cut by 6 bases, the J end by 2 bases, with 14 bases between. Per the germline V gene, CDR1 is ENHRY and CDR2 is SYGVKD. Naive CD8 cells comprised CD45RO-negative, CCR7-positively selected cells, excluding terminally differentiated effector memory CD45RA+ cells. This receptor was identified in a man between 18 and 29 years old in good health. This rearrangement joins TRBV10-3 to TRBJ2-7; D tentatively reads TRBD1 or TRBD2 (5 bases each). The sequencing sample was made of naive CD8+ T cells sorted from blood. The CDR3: CAISPGTDTYEQYF. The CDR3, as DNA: TGTGCCATCAGCCCTGGGACGGATACCTACGAGCAGTACTTC.